This T cell receptor beta chain was found in a study of cytomegalovirus exposure and HLA in healthy donors. As for the study in general: Ancestry clustering placed about four fifths of around 400 genotyped donors in the Caucasian-associated cluster. The study's findings and limits: As a later analysis revealed, the rate of TCR association differed by HLA locus, with DRB1 most and HLA-C fewest.

Vbeta (60) and Jbeta (13) primers were used in the PCR. Clones were sequenced by immunoSEQ multiplex PCR, and TCRdb holds only the in-frame ones, with some missing. The table shows 73,000 or so clones, with around four fifths occurring only once. This clone was detected only a few times. Antigen unknown. The source material was PBMCs. The sequence came from a human donor in good health.

The DNA for the CDR3 is TGTGCCAGCAGTTTATCCCCGTACCAAGAGACCCAGTACTTC. This codes for CASSLSPYQETQYF. The rearrangement joins TRBV27 to TRBJ2-5; D unresolved. The CDR3 totals 14 residues. With 0 bases removed from V and 0 bases from J, the gap between germline ends came to 5 bases. Germline V gene lookup returns CDR1 MNHEY and CDR2 SMNVEV (reference sequence).